These T cell receptor beta chains were read from a single sample in a study of monozygotic twins with inflammatory bowel disease. TCRdb re-called the 5' RACE reads, yielding one record per CDR3 amino acid sequence without DNA. Recorded for this sample: around 410,000 distinct CDR3 sequences. Sequenced: blood. Source of these receptors: a human donor with ulcerative colitis or Crohn's disease, or a healthy co-twin of an affected twin (not recorded which). Each CDR3 is given with its conserved first and last residue.

cdr3_length | j_call | v_call | cdr3_aa
16 | TRBJ2-2 | TRBV19 | CASTLRTGTNTGELFF
13 | TRBJ2-7 | TRBV28 | CASSLTSVNEQYF
15 | TRBJ1-2 | TRBV29-1 | CSVEKRDRPNYGYTF
15 | TRBJ1-1 | TRBV20-1 | CSARLLGQVNTEAFF
16 | TRBJ1-3 | TRBV5-1 | CASSIQGGGSGNTIYF
15 | TRBJ1-5 | TRBV12-3/TRBV12-4 | CASSLYGTENQPQHF
15 | TRBJ2-3 | TRBV15 | CATSREGTTGDTQYF
15 | TRBJ1-5 | TRBV18 | CASSLLGQSNQPQHF
13 | TRBJ1-5 | TRBV20-1 | CSARKRTDQPQHF
13 | TRBJ2-7 | TRBV14 | CASSQDRGNEQYF
15 | TRBJ1-2 | TRBV5-1 | CASRVESGFNYGYTF
19 | TRBJ1-5 | TRBV6-1 | CASSPRGDRGRLGNQPQHF
13 | TRBJ1-3 | TRBV30 | CAWSPGQGNTIYF
14 | TRBJ2-3 | TRBV13 | CASSLDLGADTQYF
14 | TRBJ2-5 | TRBV2 | CASSDFFRAETQYF
18 | TRBJ2-1 | TRBV10-3 | CAISGGTSPESSYNEQFF
15 | TRBJ2-5 | TRBV27 | CASSLSVQRSETQYF
15 | TRBJ2-3 | TRBV20-1 | CSANGLAGQPDTQYF
14 | TRBJ2-2 | TRBV19 | CATEPGVNTGELFF
18 | TRBJ2-4 | TRBV7-6 | CASSLEDRTIQTKNIQYF
14 | TRBJ2-7 | TRBV6-2/TRBV6-3 | CASSYGLTTYEQYF
16 | TRBJ2-5 | TRBV11-2 | CASSLAGRIGQETQYF
14 | TRBJ2-7 | TRBV20-1 | CSAKIGPISYEQYF
14 | TRBJ2-7 | TRBV7-2 | CASSTGLSFYEQYF
13 | TRBJ2-7 | TRBV29-1 | CAAAFRSPYEQYF
16 | TRBJ2-3 | TRBV7-9 | CASSSLAGGSTDTQYF
13 | TRBJ2-1 | TRBV6-6 | CASSYGGNNEQFF
14 | TRBJ1-1 | TRBV9 | CASSGSGVRTEAFF
17 | TRBJ2-5 | TRBV9 | CASSPHSSGRRRETQYF
17 | TRBJ2-4 | TRBV6-2/TRBV6-3 | CASSYLKGVEAKNIQYF
15 | TRBJ2-1 | TRBV7-9 | CASSLESGRVDEQFF
14 | TRBJ2-5 | TRBV6-2/TRBV6-3 | CASSLRTASWAQYF
13 | TRBJ2-7 | TRBV30 | CASNSGVPLAQYF
16 | TRBJ1-2 | TRBV10-2 | CASSGGGTGTNYGYTF
12 | TRBJ1-1 | TRBV2 | CASITVNTEAFF
13 | TRBJ2-7 | TRBV7-2 | CASGTSGNYEQYF
15 | TRBJ2-5 | TRBV7-3 | CASSLYPGGRETQYF
16 | TRBJ2-1 | TRBV6-2/TRBV6-3 | CASSYALALIYNEQFF
13 | TRBJ2-2 | TRBV20-1 | CSARWPNTGELFF
13 | TRBJ2-7 | TRBV4-1 | CASSQDPTSVKRF
13 | TRBJ1-2 | TRBV20-1 | CSASDEEGYGYTF
17 | TRBJ1-5 | TRBV24-1 | CATRGTPEGSSNQPQHF
15 | TRBJ1-5 | TRBV16 | CASSQRDNSYQPQHF
17 | TRBJ2-1 | TRBV24-1 | CATSDLGGTSVINEQFF
13 | TRBJ1-2 | TRBV12-3/TRBV12-4 | CASRLTGTGGYTF
13 | TRBJ2-5 | TRBV20-1 | CSAPTRAQETQYF
15 | TRBJ2-1 | TRBV7-2 | CASSDQGRAYNEQFF
15 | TRBJ2-7 | TRBV30 | CAWSLGITGGYEQYF
13 | TRBJ1-6 | TRBV12-3/TRBV12-4 | CASRTGYNSPLHF
17 | TRBJ2-3 | TRBV10-3 | CAISSGGGVLGTDTQYF
15 | TRBJ2-5 | TRBV7-2 | CASSPLGGGGETQYF
14 | TRBJ2-3 | TRBV28 | CASSSSLSTDTQYF
13 | TRBJ2-5 | TRBV20-1 | CSAADHPYETQYF